This TCR beta chain was captured in a study of Ad26.COV2.S vaccination and SARS-CoV-2 variants. Whole-study context: Intramuscular Ad26.COV2.S at 5x10^10 or 1x10^11 viral particles.

Findings and caveats of the study: There was reportedly substantial breadth in spike-specific CD8+ and CD4+ T cell responses after vaccination.

The repertoire was sequenced with immunoSEQ multiplex PCR; TCRdb's copy has only in-frame clones and lacks some. The sample comprises 350,000 to 500,000 clones, around 91% of which are singletons, and more than 3.5% rests with the top ten. Germline trimming cut 3 bases from V and 8 bases from J; bases unmatched to any gene: 14. In germline, CDR1 is SGHDN, CDR2 FVKESK. CDR3 length equals 17 residues. Concerning this clone itself: Its antigen remains unknown.

The treatment here: over 15 received Ad26.COV2.S at low or high dose, single or two shots; roughly 5 received placebo; per-sample allocation not given. The investigators took samples on day 63 after the first vaccine or placebo injection. The sample came from a Boston adult aged 18-55 years. Participants' vaccine, an Ad26 vector, delivered Wuhan-strain SARS-CoV-2 spike. The sequencing used peripheral blood, collected in a trial of Ad26.COV2.S vaccine versus placebo. This sequence originates from a person aged 18-60 years who received the Ad26.COV2.S COVID-19 vaccine or a placebo. V gene TRBV14 combines with J gene TRBJ2-1; 9 nucleotides line up with TRBD2. The CDR3 reads CASSHGSRTSVTYEQFF. The CDR3, as DNA: TGTGCCAGCAGCCATGGGTCAAGGACTAGCGTGACCTATGAGCAGTTCTTC.